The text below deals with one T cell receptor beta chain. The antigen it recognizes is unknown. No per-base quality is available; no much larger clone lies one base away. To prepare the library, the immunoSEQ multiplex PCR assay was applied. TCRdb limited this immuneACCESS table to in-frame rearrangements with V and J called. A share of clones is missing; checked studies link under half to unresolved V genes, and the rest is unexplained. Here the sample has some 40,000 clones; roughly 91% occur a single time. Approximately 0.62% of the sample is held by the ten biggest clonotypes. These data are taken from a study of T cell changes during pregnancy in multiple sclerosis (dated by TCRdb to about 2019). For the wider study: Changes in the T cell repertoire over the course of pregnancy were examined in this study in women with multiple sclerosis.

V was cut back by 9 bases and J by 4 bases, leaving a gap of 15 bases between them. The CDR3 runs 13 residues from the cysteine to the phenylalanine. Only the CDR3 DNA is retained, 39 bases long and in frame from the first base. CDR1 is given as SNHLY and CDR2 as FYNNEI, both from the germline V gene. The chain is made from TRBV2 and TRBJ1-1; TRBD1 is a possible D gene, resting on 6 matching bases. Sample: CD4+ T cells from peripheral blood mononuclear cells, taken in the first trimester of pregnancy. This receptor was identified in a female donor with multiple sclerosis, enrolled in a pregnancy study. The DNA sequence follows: TGTGCCAGTACACAGGGATGGAGCACTGAAGCTTTCTTT. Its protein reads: CASTQGWSTEAFF.